This T cell receptor (beta chain) was captured in a study of T cells in Graves' hyperthyroidism and ophthalmopathy. Points from the study as a whole: The model predicted ophthalmopathy a median roughly 6.5 months before onset.

This clonotype was recorded many times. As yet, its antigen is unknown. Patients were excluded because of uncontrolled infection, other autoimmune disease, pregnancy or lactation. V gave up 6 bases and J gave up 3 bases, with 5 bases separating them. This CDR3 region has 11 residues. RNA transcripts yielded amplified TCR beta CDR3 regions. The TCR CDR3 first-round RT-PCR relied on the HTBI primer set. TCRdb re-derived calls from the multiplex PCR reads in MiXCR, one entry per CDR3 protein. This table holds over 150,000 distinct CDR3 sequences, over 15% found once. The TCR comes from a woman aged 50 to 60 with Graves' hyperthyroidism. The sample taken for sequencing was blood. The J gene is TRBJ1-1, the V gene TRBV12-3 or TRBV12-4; D gene unclear. The CDR3 protein is CASSHYTEAFF. The CDR3 coding sequence is TGTGCCAGCAGCCATTACACTGAAGCTTTCTTT.